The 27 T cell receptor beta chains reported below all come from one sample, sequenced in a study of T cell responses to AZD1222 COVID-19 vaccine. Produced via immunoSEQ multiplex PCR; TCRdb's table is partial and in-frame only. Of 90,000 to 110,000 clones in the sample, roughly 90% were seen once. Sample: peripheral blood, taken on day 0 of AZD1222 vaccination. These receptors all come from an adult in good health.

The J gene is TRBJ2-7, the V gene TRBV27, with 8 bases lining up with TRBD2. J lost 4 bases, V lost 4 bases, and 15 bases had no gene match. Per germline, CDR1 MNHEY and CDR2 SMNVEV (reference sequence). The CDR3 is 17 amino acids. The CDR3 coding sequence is TGTGCCAGCAGTTCTACGGGCTTAGTCGGGGGGGTATACGAGCAGTACTTC. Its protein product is CASSSTGLVGGVYEQYF.

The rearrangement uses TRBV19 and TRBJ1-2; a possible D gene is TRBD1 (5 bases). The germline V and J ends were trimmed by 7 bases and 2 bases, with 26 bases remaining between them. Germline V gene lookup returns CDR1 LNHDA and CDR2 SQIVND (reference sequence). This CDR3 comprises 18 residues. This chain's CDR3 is CASTLGTRSNGRNYGYTF. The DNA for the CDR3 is TGTGCCAGTACCCTAGGGACTCGAAGTAATGGGCGGAACTATGGCTACACCTTC.

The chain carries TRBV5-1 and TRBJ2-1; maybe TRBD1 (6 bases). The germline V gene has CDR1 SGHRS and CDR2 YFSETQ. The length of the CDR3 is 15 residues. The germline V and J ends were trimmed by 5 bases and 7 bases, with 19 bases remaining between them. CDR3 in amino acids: CASRSLAGAGNEQFF. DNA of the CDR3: TGCGCCAGCAGGTCGCTGGCAGGGGCAGGAAATGAGCAGTTCTTC.

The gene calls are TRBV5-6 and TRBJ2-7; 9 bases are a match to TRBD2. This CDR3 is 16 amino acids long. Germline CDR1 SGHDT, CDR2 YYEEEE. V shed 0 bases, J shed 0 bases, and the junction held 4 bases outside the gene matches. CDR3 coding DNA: TGTGCCAGCAGCTTGGCGGCTAGCGGGGTCTCCTACGAGCAGTACTTC. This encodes CASSLAASGVSYEQYF. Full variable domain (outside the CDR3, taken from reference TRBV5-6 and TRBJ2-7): DAGVTQSPTHLIKTRGQQVTLRCSPKSGHDTVSWYQQALGQGPQFIFQYYEEEERQRGNFPDRFSGHQFPNYSSELNVNALLLGDSALYLCASSLAASGVSYEQYFGPGTRLTVT.

CDR3 in amino acids: CASSIGSGTGGNSPLHF. CDR3 nucleotide sequence: TGTGCCAGTAGTATAGGATCCGGGACAGGGGGCAATTCACCCCTCCACTTT. This chain links TRBV19 with TRBJ1-6; TRBD1 agrees at 12 bases. Germline V gene sequence: CDR1 LNHDA, CDR2 SQIVND (reference sequence). The J segment lost 7 bases and the V segment lost 1 base, leaving 5 bases of the junction unmatched. The CDR3 is 17 amino acids. Complete variable domain (other parts from reference TRBV19 and TRBJ1-6): DGGITQSPKYLFRKEGQNVTLSCEQNLNHDAMYWYRQDPGQGLRLIYYSQIVNDFQKGDIAEGYSVSREKKESFPLTVTSAQKNPTAFYLCASSIGSGTGGNSPLHFGNGTRLTVT.

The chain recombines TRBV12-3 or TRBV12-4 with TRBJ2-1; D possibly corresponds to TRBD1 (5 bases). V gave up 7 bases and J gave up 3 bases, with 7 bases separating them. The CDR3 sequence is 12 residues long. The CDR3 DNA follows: TGTGCCAGCACAGGACACTACAATGAGCAGTTCTTC. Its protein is CASTGHYNEQFF.

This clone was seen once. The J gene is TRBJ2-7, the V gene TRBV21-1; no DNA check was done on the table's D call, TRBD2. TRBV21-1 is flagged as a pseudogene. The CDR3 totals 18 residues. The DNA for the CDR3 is TGTGCCAGCAGCAGAGGGAGGGCTAGCGGGAGTCGCGCCTACGAGCAGTACTTC. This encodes CASSRGRASGSRAYEQYF.

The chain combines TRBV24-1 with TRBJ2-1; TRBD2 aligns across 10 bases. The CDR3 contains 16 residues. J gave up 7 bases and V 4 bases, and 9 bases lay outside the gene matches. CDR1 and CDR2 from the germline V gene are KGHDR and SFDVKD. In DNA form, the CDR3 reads TGTGCCACCAGTGACCCTAGCGGGAGAATCGGTAATGAGCAGTTCTTC. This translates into CATSDPSGRIGNEQFF.

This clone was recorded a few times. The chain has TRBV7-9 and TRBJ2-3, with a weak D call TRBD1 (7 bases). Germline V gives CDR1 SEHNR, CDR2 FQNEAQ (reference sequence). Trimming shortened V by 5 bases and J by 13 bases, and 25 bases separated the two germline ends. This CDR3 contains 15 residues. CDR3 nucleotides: TGTGCCAGCAGCGACGGGAGTACAGGGGACTTAACGGAGTATTTT. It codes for CASSDGSTGDLTEYF.

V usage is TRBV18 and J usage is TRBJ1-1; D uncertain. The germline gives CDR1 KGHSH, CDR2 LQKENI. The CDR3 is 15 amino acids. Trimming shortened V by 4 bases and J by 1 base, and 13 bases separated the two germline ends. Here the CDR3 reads CASSQSSSKNTEAFF. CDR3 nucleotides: TGTGCCAGCTCACAGAGTTCCAGCAAGAACACTGAAGCTTTCTTT.

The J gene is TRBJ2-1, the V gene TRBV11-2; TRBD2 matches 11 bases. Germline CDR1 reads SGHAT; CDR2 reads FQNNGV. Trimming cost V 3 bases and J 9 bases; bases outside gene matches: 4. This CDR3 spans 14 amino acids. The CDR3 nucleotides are TGTGCCAGCAGCTTTAGCGGGGGGGCCTTTGAGCAGTTCTTC. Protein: CASSFSGGAFEQFF. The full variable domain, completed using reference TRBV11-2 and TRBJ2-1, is EAGVAQSPRYKIIEKRQSVAFWCNPISGHATLYWYQQILGQGPKLLIQFQNNGVVDDSQLPKDRFSAERLKGVDSTLKIQPAKLEDSAVYLCASSFSGGAFEQFFGPGTRLTVL.

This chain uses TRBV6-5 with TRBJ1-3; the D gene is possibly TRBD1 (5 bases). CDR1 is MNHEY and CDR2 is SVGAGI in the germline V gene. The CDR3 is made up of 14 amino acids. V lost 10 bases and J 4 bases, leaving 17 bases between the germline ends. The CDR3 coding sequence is TGTGCCACCCGACTGGGGGTCCCCGGAAACACCATATATTTT. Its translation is CATRLGVPGNTIYF.

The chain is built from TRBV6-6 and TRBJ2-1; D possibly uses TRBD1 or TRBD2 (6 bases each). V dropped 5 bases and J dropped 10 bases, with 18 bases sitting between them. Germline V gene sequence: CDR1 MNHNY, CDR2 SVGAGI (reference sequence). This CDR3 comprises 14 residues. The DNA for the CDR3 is TGTGCCAGCAGTGCGGGACACGGGGTGGGCGAGCAGTTCTTC. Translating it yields CASSAGHGVGEQFF.

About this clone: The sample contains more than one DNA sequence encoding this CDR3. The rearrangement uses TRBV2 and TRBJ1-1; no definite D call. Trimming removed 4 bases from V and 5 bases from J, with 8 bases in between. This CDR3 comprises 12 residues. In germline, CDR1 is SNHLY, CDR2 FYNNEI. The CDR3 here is CASSVAGTEAFF. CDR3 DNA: TGTGCCAGCAGTGTCGCGGGGACTGAAGCTTTCTTT.

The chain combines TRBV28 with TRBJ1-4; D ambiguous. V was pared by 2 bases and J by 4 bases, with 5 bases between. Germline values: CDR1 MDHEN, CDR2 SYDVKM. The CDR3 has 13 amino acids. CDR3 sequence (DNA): TGTGCCAGCAGTTTACAGCATAATGAAAAACTGTTTTTT. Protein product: CASSLQHNEKLFF.

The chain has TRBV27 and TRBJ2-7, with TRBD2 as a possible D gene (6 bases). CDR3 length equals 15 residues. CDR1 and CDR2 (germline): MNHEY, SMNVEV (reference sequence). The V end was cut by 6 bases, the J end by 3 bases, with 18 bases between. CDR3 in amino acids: CASSHQGEDGYEQYF. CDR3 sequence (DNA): TGTGCCAGCAGCCACCAAGGGGAGGACGGCTACGAGCAGTACTTC.

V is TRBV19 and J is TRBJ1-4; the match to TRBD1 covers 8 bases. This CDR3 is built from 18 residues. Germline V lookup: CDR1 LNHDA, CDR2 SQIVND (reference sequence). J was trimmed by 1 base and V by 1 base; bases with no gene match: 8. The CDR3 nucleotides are TGTGCCAGTAGTATAGCGACAGGGGAGATGGGAACTAATGAAAAACTGTTTTTT. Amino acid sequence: CASSIATGEMGTNEKLFF.

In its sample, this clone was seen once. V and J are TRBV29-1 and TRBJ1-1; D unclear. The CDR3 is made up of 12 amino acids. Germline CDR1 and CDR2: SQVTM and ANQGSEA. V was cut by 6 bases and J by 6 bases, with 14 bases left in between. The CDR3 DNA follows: TGCAGCGTACCCTTGACGTCGGCTGAAGCTTTCTTT. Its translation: CSVPLTSAEAFF.

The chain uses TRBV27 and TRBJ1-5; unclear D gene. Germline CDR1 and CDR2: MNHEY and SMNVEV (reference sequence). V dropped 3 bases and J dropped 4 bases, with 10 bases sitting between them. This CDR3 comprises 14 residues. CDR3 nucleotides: TGTGCCAGCAGTTTTCTGGGAGTTAATCAGCCCCAGCATTTT. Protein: CASSFLGVNQPQHF.

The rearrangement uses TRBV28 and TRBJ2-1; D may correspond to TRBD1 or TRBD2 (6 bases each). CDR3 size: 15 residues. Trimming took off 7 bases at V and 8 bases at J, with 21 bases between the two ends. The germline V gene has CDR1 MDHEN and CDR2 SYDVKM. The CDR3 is CASTRGGGIWDEQFF. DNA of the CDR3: TGTGCCAGCACCAGGGGAGGCGGGATTTGGGATGAGCAGTTCTTC.

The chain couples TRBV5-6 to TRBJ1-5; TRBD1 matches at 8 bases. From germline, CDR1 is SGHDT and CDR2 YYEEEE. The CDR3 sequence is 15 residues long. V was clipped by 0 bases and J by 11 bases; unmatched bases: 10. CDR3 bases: TGTGCCAGCAGCTTGGCGGGGGACAGGTTCATGGCCCAGCATTTT. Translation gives CASSLAGDRFMAQHF.

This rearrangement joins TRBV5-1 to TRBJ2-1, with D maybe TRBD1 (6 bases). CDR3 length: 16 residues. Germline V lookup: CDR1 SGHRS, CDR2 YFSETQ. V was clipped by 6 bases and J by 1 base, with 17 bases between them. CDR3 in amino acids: CASTYRAQGSYNEQFF. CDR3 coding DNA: TGCGCCAGCACCTACAGGGCGCAGGGGTCCTACAATGAGCAGTTCTTC.

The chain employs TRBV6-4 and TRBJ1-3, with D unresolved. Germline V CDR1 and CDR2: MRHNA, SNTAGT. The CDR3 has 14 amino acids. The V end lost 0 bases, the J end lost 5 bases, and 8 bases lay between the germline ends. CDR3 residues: CASSDSQRRNTIYF. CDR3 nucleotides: TGTGCCAGCAGTGACTCTCAGCGGCGAAACACCATATATTTT.

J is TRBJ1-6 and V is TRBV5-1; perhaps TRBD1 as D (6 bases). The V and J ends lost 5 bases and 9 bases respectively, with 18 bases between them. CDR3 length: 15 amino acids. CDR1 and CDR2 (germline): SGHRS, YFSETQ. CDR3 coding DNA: TGCGCCAGCAGGATAGGGCAGGGGCAAGGTTCACCCCTCCACTTT. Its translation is CASRIGQGQGSPLHF.

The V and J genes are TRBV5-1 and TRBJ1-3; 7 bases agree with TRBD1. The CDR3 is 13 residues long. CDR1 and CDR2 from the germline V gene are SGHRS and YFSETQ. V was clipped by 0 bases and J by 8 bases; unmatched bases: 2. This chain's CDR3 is CASSLGQGDTIYF. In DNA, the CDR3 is TGCGCCAGCAGCTTGGGACAGGGCGACACCATATATTTT.

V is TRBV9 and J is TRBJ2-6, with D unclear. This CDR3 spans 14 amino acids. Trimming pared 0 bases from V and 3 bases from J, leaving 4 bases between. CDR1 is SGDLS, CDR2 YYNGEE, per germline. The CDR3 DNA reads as TGTGCCAGCAGCGTAGGGGTTGGGGCCAACGTCCTGACTTTC. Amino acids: CASSVGVGANVLTF. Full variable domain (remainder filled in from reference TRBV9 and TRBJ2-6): DSGVTQTPKHLITATGQRVTLRCSPRSGDLSVYWYQQSLDQGLQFLIQYYNGEERAKGNILERFSAQQFPDLHSELNLSSLELGDSALYFCASSVGVGANVLTFGAGSRLTVL.

The CDR3, as DNA: TGCGCCAGCAGCGGCGACAGGGAAGAGACCCAGTACTTC. Translated: CASSGDREETQYF. The chain combines TRBV5-1 with TRBJ2-5, with 7 bases aligning to TRBD1. The germline V gene has CDR1 SGHRS and CDR2 YFSETQ. Trimming took 4 bases from V and 3 from J; bases not matched to a gene: 3. This CDR3 comprises 13 residues.